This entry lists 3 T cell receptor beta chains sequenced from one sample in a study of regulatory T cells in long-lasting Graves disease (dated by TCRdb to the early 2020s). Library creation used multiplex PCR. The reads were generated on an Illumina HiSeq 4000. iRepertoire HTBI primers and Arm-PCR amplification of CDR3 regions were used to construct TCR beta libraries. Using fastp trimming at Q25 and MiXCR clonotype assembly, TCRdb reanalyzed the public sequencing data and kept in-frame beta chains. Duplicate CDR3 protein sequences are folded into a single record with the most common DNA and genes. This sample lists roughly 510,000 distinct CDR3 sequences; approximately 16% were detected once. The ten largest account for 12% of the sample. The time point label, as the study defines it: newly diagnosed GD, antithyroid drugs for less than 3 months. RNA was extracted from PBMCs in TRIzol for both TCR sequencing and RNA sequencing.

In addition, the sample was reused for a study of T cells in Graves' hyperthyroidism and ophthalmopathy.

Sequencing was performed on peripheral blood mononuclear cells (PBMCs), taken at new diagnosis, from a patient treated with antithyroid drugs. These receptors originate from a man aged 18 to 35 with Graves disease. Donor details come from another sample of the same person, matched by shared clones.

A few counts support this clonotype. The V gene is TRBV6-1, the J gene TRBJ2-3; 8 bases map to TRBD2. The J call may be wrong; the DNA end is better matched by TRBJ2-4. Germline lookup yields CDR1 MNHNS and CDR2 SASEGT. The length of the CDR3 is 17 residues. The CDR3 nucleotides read TGTGCCAGCAGGAAAACAGCGGGAGACGGGTTATGGAACATTCAGTACTTC. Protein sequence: CASRKTAGDGLWNIQYF.

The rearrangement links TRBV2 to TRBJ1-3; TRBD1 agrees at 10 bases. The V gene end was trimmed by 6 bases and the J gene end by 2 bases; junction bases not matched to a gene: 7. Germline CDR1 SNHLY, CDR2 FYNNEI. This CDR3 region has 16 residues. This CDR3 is CASSGLGTGAGNTIYF. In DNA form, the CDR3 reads TGTGCCAGCAGCGGCCTCGGGACAGGGGCTGGAAACACCATATATTTT.

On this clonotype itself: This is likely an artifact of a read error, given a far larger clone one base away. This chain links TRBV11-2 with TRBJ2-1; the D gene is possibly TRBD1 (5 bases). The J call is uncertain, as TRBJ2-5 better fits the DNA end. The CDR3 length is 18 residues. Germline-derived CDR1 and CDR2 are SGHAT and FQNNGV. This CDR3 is CASSLDPVTALFKGTQYF. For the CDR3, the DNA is TGTGCCAGCAGCTTAGATCCGGTGACAGCGCTGTTTAAAGGGACCCAGTACTTC.